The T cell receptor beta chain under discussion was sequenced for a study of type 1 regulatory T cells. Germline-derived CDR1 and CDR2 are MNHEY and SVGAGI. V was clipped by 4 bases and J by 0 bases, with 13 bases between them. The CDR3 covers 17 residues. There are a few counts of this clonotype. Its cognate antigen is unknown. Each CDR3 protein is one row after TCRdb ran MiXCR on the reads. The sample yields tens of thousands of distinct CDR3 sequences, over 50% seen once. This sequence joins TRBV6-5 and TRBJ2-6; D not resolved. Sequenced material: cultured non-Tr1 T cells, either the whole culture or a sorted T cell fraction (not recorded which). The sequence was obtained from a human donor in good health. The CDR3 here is CASSSHPPISGANVLTF. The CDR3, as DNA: TGTGCCAGCAGTTCCCATCCACCCATCTCTGGGGCCAACGTCCTGACTTTC.